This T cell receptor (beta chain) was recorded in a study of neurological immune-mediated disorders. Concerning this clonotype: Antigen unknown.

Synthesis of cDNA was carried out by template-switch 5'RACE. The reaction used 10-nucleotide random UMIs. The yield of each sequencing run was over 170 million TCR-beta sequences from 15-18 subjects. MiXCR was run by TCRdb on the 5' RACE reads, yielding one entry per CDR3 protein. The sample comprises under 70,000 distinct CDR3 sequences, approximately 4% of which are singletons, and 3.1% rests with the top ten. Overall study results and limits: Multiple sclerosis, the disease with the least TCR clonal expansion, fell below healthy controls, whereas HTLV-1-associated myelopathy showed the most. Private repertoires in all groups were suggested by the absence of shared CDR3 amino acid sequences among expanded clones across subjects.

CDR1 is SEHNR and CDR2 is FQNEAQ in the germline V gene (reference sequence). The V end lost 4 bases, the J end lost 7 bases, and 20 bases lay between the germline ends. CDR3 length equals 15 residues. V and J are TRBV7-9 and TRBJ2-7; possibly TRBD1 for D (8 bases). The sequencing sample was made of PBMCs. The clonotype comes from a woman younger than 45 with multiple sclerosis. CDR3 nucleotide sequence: TGTGCCAGCAGCTCCCACCCGAACAGGGGGGGAGAGCAGTACTTC. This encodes CASSSHPNRGGEQYF.